The 23 T cell receptor beta chains below come from one sample, sequenced in a study of shared clonotypes between healthy human individuals. This table comes from immunoSEQ multiplex PCR, and its TCRdb copy is limited to in-frame clones, with some not included. This sample yields around 2.1 million clones, of which approximately 94% are seen a single time; approximately 0.13% belongs to the top ten. Sequencing was done on a sample of naive CD4+ T cells sorted from blood. The subset: CD45RA+ positively selected. The receptors were sampled from a man between 18 and 35 years old in good health.

The chain uses TRBV7-9 and TRBJ2-7; 9 bases are a match to TRBD1. CDR1 and CDR2 from the germline V gene are SEHNR and FQNEAQ (reference sequence). The CDR3 runs 12 residues. Unmatched junction bases numbered 4, after V lost 1 base and J lost 12 bases. The CDR3 bases are TGTGCCAGCAGCTTAGTGGACAGGGGTCGGTACTTC. Translating gives CASSLVDRGRYF.

V is TRBV5-4 and J is TRBJ2-7, with 11 bases lining up with TRBD2. This CDR3 has 15 residues. Trimming took 3 bases from V and 2 from J; bases not matched to a gene: 4. The germline gives CDR1 SGHNT, CDR2 YYREEE (reference sequence). CDR3 sequence: CASSSGTSGPYEQYF. CDR3 DNA: TGTGCCAGCAGCTCCGGGACTAGCGGACCCTACGAGCAGTACTTC.

The chain has TRBV6-6 and TRBJ2-5; the D call may be TRBD1 or TRBD2 (5 bases each). This CDR3 comprises 14 residues. Germline CDR1 and CDR2: MNHNY and SVGAGI (reference sequence). The V end was cut by 7 bases, the J end by 0 bases, with 12 bases between. CDR3 DNA: TGTGCCAGCAAGAGGGGCCTGTACCAAGAGACCCAGTACTTC. Translating it yields CASKRGLYQETQYF.

J is TRBJ2-7 and V is TRBV5-1; 13 nucleotides match TRBD2. V was clipped by 6 bases and J by 0 bases; unmatched bases: 15. Germline V CDR1 and CDR2: SGHRS, YFSETQ. The CDR3 is 19 amino acids. As DNA, the CDR3 is TGCGCCAGCAAGCCCCGACTGACTAGCGGGGGGCCTAGCTCCTACGAGCAGTACTTC. Translation: CASKPRLTSGGPSSYEQYF.

This rearrangement joins TRBV9 to TRBJ2-6; D is possibly TRBD2 (6 bases). Germline CDR1 SGDLS, CDR2 YYNGEE. The CDR3 is 15 residues long. V was shortened by 4 bases and J by 2 bases, with 10 bases between the two germline ends. Here the CDR3 DNA reads TGTGCCAGCAGCACCACGGGGGCTGGGGCCAACGTCCTGACTTTC. Its translation is CASSTTGAGANVLTF.

The gene calls are TRBV30 and TRBJ2-3; the match to TRBD1 covers 7 bases. Per the germline V gene, CDR1 is GTSNPN and CDR2 is SVGIG (reference sequence). The CDR3 is made up of 14 amino acids. The V and J ends lost 0 bases and 4 bases, in that order; junction bases with no gene match: 4. The CDR3 nucleotides read TGTGCCTGGAGTGTAGACAGGGCCGCAGATACGCAGTATTTT. This translates into CAWSVDRAADTQYF.

V gene TRBV14 combines with J gene TRBJ1-2; perhaps TRBD1 as D (6 bases). The germline gives CDR1 SGHDN, CDR2 FVKESK. The CDR3 is 16 residues long. Trimming left V 3 bases short and J 4 bases short, with 18 bases between. The CDR3 is CASSHPGQSLGYGYTF. CDR3 coding DNA: TGTGCCAGCAGCCATCCCGGACAGAGTTTAGGCTATGGCTACACCTTC.

V and J are TRBV27 and TRBJ2-7; TRBD2 might be the D (6 bases). The CDR3 has 15 residues. Germline V gene sequence: CDR1 MNHEY, CDR2 SMNVEV (reference sequence). V was trimmed by 6 bases and J by 1 base, leaving 16 bases between them. CDR3 in DNA: TGTGCCAGCAGCTTCGGGACTGTGGGGTCCTACGAGCAGTACTTC. Its protein is CASSFGTVGSYEQYF.

The gene calls are TRBV6-1 and TRBJ1-1; D uncertain. From germline, CDR1 is MNHNS and CDR2 SASEGT. The CDR3 runs 10 residues. The V end lost 2 bases, the J end lost 10 bases, and 5 bases lay between the germline ends. Here the CDR3 reads CASSEPVAFF. CDR3 nucleotide sequence: TGTGCCAGCAGTGAACCCGTAGCTTTCTTT.

The rearrangement joins TRBV10-3 to TRBJ1-2; TRBD1 matches 7 bases. The germline V gene has CDR1 ENHRY and CDR2 SYGVKD. CDR3 length: 13 amino acids. V trimming: 10 bases; J trimming: 3 bases; junction bases outside the gene matches: 8. CDR3 amino acids: CATGGGLDYGYTF. The CDR3 bases are TGTGCCACAGGGGGGGGGCTGGACTATGGCTACACCTTC.

The CDR3 DNA sequence: TGCGCCAGCAGCCAAGGGAGGGGACTAGCGCGTCCCGGGGAGCTGTTTTTT. This sequence encodes CASSQGRGLARPGELFF. The rearrangement links TRBV4-1 to TRBJ2-2, with TRBD2 identical over 10 bases. After removal of 1 base from V and 6 bases from J, the junction contained 8 bases not matched to a gene. Germline V gene data show CDR1 as MGHRA and CDR2 as YSYEKL. The CDR3 extends over 17 amino acids.

The J gene is TRBJ2-1, the V gene TRBV10-3, with no clear D. V was cut by 0 bases and J by 8 bases, with 14 bases left in between. Germline values: CDR1 ENHRY, CDR2 SYGVKD. The CDR3 is made up of 15 amino acids. CDR3 nucleotide sequence: TGTGCCATCAGTGAGTCAACCTCGACCCGTGATGAGCAGTTCTTC. Residues: CAISESTSTRDEQFF.

This sequence joins TRBV28 and TRBJ1-2, with 9 bases fitting TRBD1. The germline V gene has CDR1 MDHEN and CDR2 SYDVKM. With V trimmed by 8 bases and J by 4 bases, 8 bases remained unmatched. The CDR3 covers 14 residues. CDR3 loop: CASVHGDRAYGYTF. The CDR3, as DNA: TGTGCCAGCGTTCACGGGGACAGGGCCTATGGCTACACCTTC.

The V gene is TRBV27, the J gene TRBJ2-3; D is ambiguous. CDR3 size: 14 residues. The ends were cut back, 5 bases at V and 0 bases at J, with 9 bases in the middle. Per the germline V gene, CDR1 is MNHEY and CDR2 is SMNVEV (reference sequence). In nucleotides, the CDR3 is TGTGCCAGCAGTACTTGGGGTAGCACAGATACGCAGTATTTT. The encoded protein is CASSTWGSTDTQYF.

The V and J genes are TRBV7-9 and TRBJ1-6; 9 bases agree with TRBD1. After removal of 5 bases from V and 9 bases from J, the junction contained 8 bases not matched to a gene. The CDR3 runs 15 residues. Germline-derived CDR1 and CDR2 are SEHNR and FQNEAQ (reference sequence). Here the CDR3 reads CASSNLQGALSPLHF. The DNA for the CDR3 is TGTGCCAGCAGCAACTTACAGGGGGCCCTTTCACCCCTCCACTTT.

The V gene is TRBV7-9, the J gene TRBJ2-7; D remains ambiguous. Trimming pared 4 bases from V and 3 bases from J, leaving 7 bases between. Looked up from germline, CDR1 is SEHNR and CDR2 is FQNEAQ (reference sequence). This CDR3 is built from 12 residues. This CDR3 reads CASSYTDYEQYF. CDR3 sequence (DNA): TGTGCCAGCAGCTATACAGACTACGAGCAGTACTTC.

J is TRBJ2-7 and V is TRBV27; TRBD1 matches at 10 bases. From germline, CDR1 is MNHEY and CDR2 SMNVEV (reference sequence). The CDR3 contains 14 residues. V lost 4 bases, J lost 3 bases, and 3 bases stayed unmatched. The CDR3 DNA is TGTGCCAGCAGTTATGGGACAGGGGTCTACGAGCAGTACTTC. Its protein product is CASSYGTGVYEQYF.

The chain employs TRBV5-1 and TRBJ1-4; D possibly corresponds to TRBD1 (6 bases). Germline values: CDR1 SGHRS, CDR2 YFSETQ. The CDR3 runs 15 residues. Trimming shortened V by 4 bases and J by 7 bases, and 17 bases separated the two germline ends. The CDR3 bases are TGCGCCAGCAGCCTCCCACAGGGAGGTTCTGAAAAACTGTTTTTT. Translating gives CASSLPQGGSEKLFF. The whole variable domain, remainder taken from reference TRBV5-1 and TRBJ1-4, is KAGVTQTPRYLIKTRGQQVTLSCSPISGHRSVSWYQQTPGQGLQFLFEYFSETQRNKGNFPGRFSGRQFSNSRSEMNVSTLELGDSALYLCASSLPQGGSEKLFFGSGTQLSVL.

The chain recombines TRBV7-2 with TRBJ2-5; TRBD2 matches 8 bases. The CDR3 totals 15 residues. The germline V gene encodes CDR1 SGHTA and CDR2 FQGNSA. V gave up 1 base and J gave up 4 bases; unmatched junction bases: 5. CDR3: CASSLVAGRVETQYF. The CDR3 DNA reads as TGTGCCAGCAGCTTAGTAGCCGGGAGGGTAGAGACCCAGTACTTC. The entire variable domain, with the rest obtained from reference TRBV7-2 and TRBJ2-5, is as follows: GAGVSQSPSNKVTEKGKDVELRCDPISGHTALYWYRQSLGQGLEFLIYFQGNSAPDKSGLPSDRFSAERTGGSVSTLTIQRTQQEDSAVYLCASSLVAGRVETQYFGPGTRLLVL.

The V call is TRBV11-3, the J call TRBJ2-1; 15 bases map to TRBD2. This CDR3 region has 16 residues. Germline values: CDR1 SGHNT, CDR2 YENEEA. V lost 4 bases to trimming and J lost 8 bases; unmatched junction nucleotides: 6. The DNA of the CDR3 is TGTGCCAGCAGCTCGGGACTAGCGGGAGGATTCGATGAGCAGTTCTTC. Translated: CASSSGLAGGFDEQFF.

CDR3 bases: TGCAGCGTTGCCCTTTCATCGGCGAGCACTGAAGCTTTCTTT. As protein: CSVALSSASTEAFF. The gene calls are TRBV29-1 and TRBJ1-1; the D is unclear. V gave up 4 bases and J gave up 4 bases, with 16 bases separating them. The CDR3 is made up of 14 amino acids. Germline CDR1 reads SQVTM; CDR2 reads ANQGSEA.

The chain uses TRBV16 and TRBJ1-5; 8 nucleotides line up with TRBD1. The CDR3 is 15 residues long. The junction had 5 bases not matched to a gene; V was cut back by 1 base and J by 6 bases. The germline V gene encodes CDR1 KGHSY and CDR2 FQNENV. The DNA of the CDR3 is TGTGCCAGCAGCCAATTCTCAGGGGGCGGTCAGCCCCAGCATTTT. It codes for CASSQFSGGGQPQHF.

This chain links TRBV7-8 with TRBJ1-1, with TRBD1 matching 7 bases. Germline loops: CDR1 SGHVS, CDR2 FQNEAQ. V was pared by 1 base and J by 1 base, with 6 bases of the junction left unmatched. CDR3 length: 16 residues. The chain's CDR3 is CASSLVDQGGNTEAFF. The CDR3 DNA reads TGTGCCAGCAGCTTAGTCGACCAGGGGGGGAACACTGAAGCTTTCTTT.